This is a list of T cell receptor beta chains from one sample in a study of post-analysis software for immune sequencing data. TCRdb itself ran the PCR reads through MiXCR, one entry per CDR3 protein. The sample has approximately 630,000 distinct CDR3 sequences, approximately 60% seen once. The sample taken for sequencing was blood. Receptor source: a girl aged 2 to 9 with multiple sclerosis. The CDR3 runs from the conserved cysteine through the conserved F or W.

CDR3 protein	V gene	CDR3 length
CASSPGGMGGAKNIQYF	TRBV6-6	17
CSVMKDTDTQYF	TRBV29-1	12
CASSPGTVLYEQYF	TRBV6-1	14
CASSYPGLKTSTDTQYF	TRBV6-2/TRBV6-3	17
CATSNSSYNEQFF	TRBV24-1	13
CASSQDRSSVREQFF	TRBV4-1	15
CATSRDRGAAGELFF	TRBV15	15
CASSPLPSTPNYGYTF	TRBV5-5	16
CASTPAGGEAFF	TRBV13	12
CASSLGTGPQPQHF	TRBV5-6	14
CASSEMGEQFF	TRBV10-1	11
CSVGLAGNGQFF	TRBV29-1	12
CSASGTDNYGYTF	TRBV20-1	13
CASTWDSSGEQFF	TRBV2	13
CASSLALRTDTQYF	TRBV7-8	14
CASRPGLAGPGLYEQYF	TRBV12-3/TRBV12-4	17
CASSQGSGDVPYEQYF	TRBV4-2	16
CASSLAGQSQETQYF	TRBV7-2	15
CASSLRQGAFEQYF	TRBV12-3/TRBV12-4	14
CASRSTDTQYF	TRBV5-1	11
CASSLGRGGTYNEQFF	TRBV12-3/TRBV12-4	16
CASSLAGSSVRQETQYF	TRBV5-1	17
CASSLRKYGRKFTQYF	TRBV6-7	16
CASSSVRTSGTHEQYF	TRBV7-8	16
CASSEGLTTEETQYF	TRBV2	15
CASSWTSGYNEQFF	TRBV5-5	14
CASSLVRHNEQFF	TRBV7-9	13
CASSKLGTSGDIIVVDTQYF	TRBV21-1	20
CASSRTLGSKREQCF	TRBV5-1	15
CASSPLAGGAEQYF	TRBV6-5	14
CASSPRTSGGGAEQFF	TRBV11-2	16
CSAFPLTLAGAEPNEQFF	TRBV20-1	18
CASRDRLSSYNSPLHF	TRBV6-5	16
CASSPRAPSEKLFF	TRBV12-3/TRBV12-4	14
CASSYSHARGPGANVLTF	TRBV6-2/TRBV6-3	18
CAISFSFQETQYF	TRBV12-3/TRBV12-4	13
CASSLALSPTYEQYF	TRBV7-9	15
CASSYLVAGARLRSGELFF	TRBV6-2/TRBV6-3	19
CASSPGTGVYYEQYF	TRBV12-3/TRBV12-4	15
CASSLVQTSGADTQYF	TRBV12-3/TRBV12-4	16
CASSSSGISYNEQFF	TRBV5-1	15
CASSVNSRRETQYF	TRBV12-3/TRBV12-4	14